This TCR beta chain was identified in a study of tissue T cells after allogeneic stem cell transplantation (dated by TCRdb to the early 2020s). Regarding the research as a whole: Over an approximately three-year period, several adult allo-HCT recipients who had steroid-refractory GVHD were prospectively enrolled in a research-autopsy study. The human arm was a prospective observational study without blinding or randomization. All GVHD patients had gastrointestinal GVHD and received several lines of GVHD-directed therapy; roughly 5 also had skin involvement. Pre-transplant PBMCs, which were of recipient origin, were available from 4 or 5 GVHD patients. The study profiled TCR beta repertoires in many tissues obtained from research autopsies of patients with and without GVHD, and also in mouse models of GVHD. For viably preserved blood and marrow, CD3+ T cells were flow-sorted when cell numbers permitted, and smaller samples went directly to DNA extraction. Every GVHD patient received a graft from a donor; a handful of grafts were unmodified and three were CD34-selected to deplete T cells. General findings and caveats noted by the study authors: Which tissue TCRs were alloreactive or antigen-specific was not determined in the study, and some of the clones might have been host cells that persisted. Within patients, how anatomically similar the tissues were was a key factor in shaping TCR repertoire composition, regardless of disease or transplant status. In both patients and mice, T cells from blood and spleen covered only a limited part of the TCR repertoire found in tissues. The patient cohort was small and varied clinically, and sampling depth was recognized as a limitation. Only a few T cell clones appeared in more than one patient, yet motif-based clustering showed tissue-specific repertoire signatures that were shared between patients.

Looking up the germline V gene (reference sequence) yields CDR1 MNHNY and CDR2 SVGAGI. V sheds 6 bases and J sheds 5 bases, leaving 19 bases between their ends. The cysteine opens and the phenylalanine closes a CDR3 of 16 amino acids. This entry keeps only the CDR3 DNA: 48 bases, framed from base 1. The library was generated by the immunoSEQ multiplex PCR assay. Adaptive Biotechnologies performed TCRbeta CDR3 sequencing at survey depth and reported CDR3 sequences, V/J genes, productive frequency, and template counts. Amplification of TCR beta CDR3 regions was performed from genomic DNA rather than from RNA. The paper's processing steps were these. Jensen-Shannon divergence was used to quantify pairwise repertoire overlap between tissues, with a value of 1 meaning complete divergence and a value of 0 meaning identical repertoires. Tissues were grouped by single-linkage agglomerative hierarchical clustering of pairwise JSD values, and the clustering results were shown as dendrograms. GLIPH2 was run on all patient samples with simulation_depth 1000, kmer_min_depth 3, cdr3_length_cutoff 8, keeping groups with more than two unique CDR3s. In a standardized tissue-overlap score, Jaccard GLIPH-group overlap across patients was extrapolated to a standard repertoire size of 1000 clones. To look at how diversity was associated with clinical or experimental variables, linear mixed-effect models were used, with tissue treated as a fixed effect and individual treated as a random effect. TCRdb holds this immuneACCESS table with in-frame rearrangements only. Some clones are missing; in checked studies, unresolved V genes explain under half, and the rest has no known cause. V and J calls and clone size are as listed in that table; D and trimming were resolved from the DNA. Counted in this sample were about 28,000 clones; over 75% of them appeared once. Roughly 3.5% of the sample goes to the ten largest clones.

Points on this clone: The specificity of this receptor is unknown. Base qualities are not recorded, but no much larger clone differs from it by a single base.

Explained via the paper, the time point label denotes: recipient (host-origin) PBMCs collected before allo-HCT. The TCR originated in a woman aged 18-50 years who later had graft-versus-host disease after an allogeneic stem cell transplant. Specimen: blood, collected before transplantation. The sequence joins TRBV6-6 to TRBJ1-4; the D region possibly corresponds to TRBD1 (5 bases align). Read as DNA, the sequence is TGTGCCAGCAGATCCCCCCCGGGACTCATGAATGAAAAACTGTTTTTT. Its amino acids are CASRSPPGLMNEKLFF.